Given below is one T cell receptor (beta chain) in context. Antigen specificity is unknown. These data belong to a study of cytomegalovirus exposure and HLA in healthy donors. Study-wide results and caveats: Sequencing had likely introduced a cluster of highly shared sequence variants as an artifact. Over 150 TCR beta chains were listed as cytomegalovirus-associated. Based on reports, TCR beta sequences accurately predicted HLA-A and HLA-B alleles for most subjects.

The PCR had 60 Vbeta and 13 Jbeta primers. Assay used: immunoSEQ multiplex PCR; TCRdb lists only in-frame clones, some missing. The table has about 200,000 clones, 79% seen once. From germline, CDR1 is MNHNY and CDR2 SVGAGI (reference sequence). CDR3 length: 15 amino acids. J gave up 3 bases and V 6 bases, and 9 bases lay outside the gene matches. All donors participated as healthy donors of bone marrow. Sequencing was performed on PBMCs. The V gene is TRBV6-6, the J gene TRBJ2-7, with 9 bases fitting TRBD2. The clonotype was recovered from a man between 50 and 59 years old in good health and CMV-seronegative. The DNA of the CDR3 is TGTGCCAGCAGAAAGACTAGCGGCCCCGACTACGAGCAGTACTTC. Protein: CASRKTSGPDYEQYF.